A selection of T cell receptor beta chains follows, all from one sample in a study of vaccination and CD4 T cells after COVID-19. One entry per CDR3 protein results from TCRdb running MiXCR on the PCR reads. The data hold approximately 13,000 distinct CDR3 sequences, with around half observed a single time. Which antigens these TCRs recognize remains unknown. Sequencing was done on a sample of CD4+ T cells from blood, cultured in vitro. The source is a human donor who had recovered from COVID-19. Each CDR3 is given with its conserved first and last residue. A D gene is named only where the DNA matches it firmly. Clone size is given for some rows only: seen once, a few or many times, or a class if the clone is expanded.

size: -
V: TRBV6-1
D: -
J: TRBJ2-7
CDR3: CASRSWYEQYF

size: -
V: TRBV7-8
D: -
J: TRBJ2-2
CDR3: CASSLAFGELFF

size: -
V: TRBV6-1
D: -
J: TRBJ2-7
CDR3: CASSECGAYEQYF

size: -
V: TRBV6-5
D: -
J: TRBJ2-7
CDR3: CASSYSINREAYEQYF

size: -
V: TRBV2
D: -
J: TRBJ1-1
CDR3: CASRLGGPTEAFF

size: -
V: TRBV10-3
D: TRBD2
J: TRBJ2-5
CDR3: CATYGRGGHQETQYF

size: -
V: TRBV7-9
D: -
J: TRBJ1-4
CDR3: CASSLQGYNEKLFF

size: large
V: TRBV24-1
D: TRBD1
J: TRBJ2-3
CDR3: CATSDLRTGGDTQYF

size: few
V: TRBV6-1
D: -
J: TRBJ1-5
CDR3: CASSDLGSNQPQHF

size: -
V: TRBV7-6
D: -
J: TRBJ1-1
CDR3: CASSRDQMNTEAFF

size: -
V: TRBV11-2
D: TRBD1
J: TRBJ1-2
CDR3: CASIGQGSANYGYTF

size: -
V: TRBV7-8
D: TRBD1
J: TRBJ1-5
CDR3: CASSQKGRQGGFNQPQHF

size: -
V: TRBV20-1
D: TRBD1
J: TRBJ1-2
CDR3: CSARDDGQGNQGYTF

size: few
V: TRBV29-1
D: -
J: TRBJ1-1
CDR3: CSVVRAVGTEAFF

size: few
V: TRBV19
D: TRBD1
J: TRBJ1-2
CDR3: CASSRDRDGGYTF